Following are 15 T cell receptor beta chains from one sample sequenced in a study of PD-1 blockade in classical Hodgkin lymphoma. The assay was immunoSEQ multiplex PCR, and TCRdb's table has in-frame clones only and misses some. The repertoire includes roughly 16,000 clones, about 81% of them detected once, and about 5% sits in the top ten. Every patient had relapsed following autologous stem cell transplantation, and cohorts differed in brentuximab vedotin exposure. Source: peripheral blood mononuclear cells (PBMCs), taken at baseline. The receptors originated from a human donor with classical Hodgkin lymphoma.

This clone came up a few times. V and J are TRBV5-5 and TRBJ2-1; 8 bases fit TRBD2. This CDR3 region has 16 residues. The J segment lost 9 bases and the V segment lost 6 bases, leaving 17 bases of the junction unmatched. Per germline, CDR1 SGHKS and CDR2 YYEKEE (reference sequence). The CDR3 here is CASNEILLAGRGEQFF. The CDR3 nucleotides read TGTGCCAGCAACGAAATTCTCTTAGCGGGAAGGGGTGAGCAGTTCTTC.

Only one count was recorded for this clone. The V call is TRBV6-6, the J call TRBJ1-2; D gene uncertain. The CDR3 consists of 15 residues. Germline CDR1 reads MNHNY; CDR2 reads SVGAGI (reference sequence). The germline V and J ends were trimmed by 0 bases and 1 base, with 9 bases remaining between them. In DNA form, the CDR3 reads TGTGCCAGCAGTTACTCTGACGGAAGTAACTATGGCTACACCTTC. Residues: CASSYSDGSNYGYTF.

There are a few counts of this clone. This sequence joins TRBV2 and TRBJ2-1; D perhaps matches TRBD2 (6 bases). The CDR3 is 16 residues long. Between the trimmed V and J ends, which lost 8 bases and 7 bases, there was a span of 24 bases. Germline V gene data show CDR1 as SNHLY and CDR2 as FYNNEI. The CDR3 sequence is CASQTSRGIPGNEQFF. The CDR3 DNA reads TGTGCCAGCCAAACTTCGCGGGGAATTCCGGGGAATGAGCAGTTCTTC.

This clone occurred a few times. The rearrangement links TRBV4-2 to TRBJ2-7; 10 positions agree with TRBD1. CDR3 length: 16 residues. V trimming: 3 bases; J trimming: 6 bases; junction bases outside the gene matches: 11. Germline V gives CDR1 LGHNA, CDR2 YNFKEQ. The CDR3 DNA reads as TGTGCCAGCAGCCATCTCTGGGGAGACAGGGGGCCCGAGCAGTACTTC. It codes for CASSHLWGDRGPEQYF.

This chain links TRBV18 with TRBJ1-4, with TRBD1 identical over 7 bases. With 2 bases clipped from V and 7 bases from J, the junction kept 1 base outside the gene matches. The CDR3 sequence is 13 residues long. The germline V gene encodes CDR1 KGHSH and CDR2 LQKENI. The chain's CDR3 is CASSPGQAEKLFF. DNA for the CDR3: TGTGCCAGCTCACCAGGACAGGCTGAAAAACTGTTTTTT.

The chain couples TRBV7-9 to TRBJ2-1, with 7 bases aligning to TRBD1. The germline V gene has CDR1 SEHNR and CDR2 FQNEAQ (reference sequence). The CDR3 is made up of 11 amino acids. Trimming removed 8 bases from V and 6 bases from J; junction bases left unmatched: 1. CDR3 residues: CASDRANEQFF. In DNA form, the CDR3 reads TGTGCCAGCGACAGGGCCAATGAGCAGTTCTTC. The variable domain in full, completed from reference TRBV7-9 and TRBJ2-1, reads DTGVSQNPRHKITKRGQNVTFRCDPISEHNRLYWYRQTLGQGPEFLTYFQNEAQLEKSRLLSDRFSAERPKGSFSTLEIQRTEQGDSAMYLCASDRANEQFFGPGTRLTVL.

The V call is TRBV7-2, the J call TRBJ2-3; a possible D gene is TRBD2 (5 bases). The CDR3 length is 19 residues. Germline CDR1 is SGHTA and CDR2 is FQGNSA. V dropped 2 bases and J dropped 5 bases, with 26 bases sitting between them. The CDR3 spells CASSLRGFGGGPGKDTQYF. The CDR3 bases are TGTGCCAGCAGCTTAAGAGGCTTTGGTGGCGGTCCGGGGAAAGATACGCAGTATTTT.

V gene TRBV5-1 combines with J gene TRBJ2-7, with 7 bases matching TRBD2. Germline V lookup: CDR1 SGHRS, CDR2 YFSETQ. Trimming cost V 3 bases and J 0 bases; bases outside gene matches: 6. The CDR3 loop spans 15 amino acids. CDR3 residues: CASSWVSGVSYEQYF. In DNA form, the CDR3 reads TGCGCCAGCAGCTGGGTAAGCGGGGTCTCCTACGAGCAGTACTTC.

The chain employs TRBV6-6 and TRBJ2-1, with TRBD2 matching 10 bases. Germline lookup yields CDR1 MNHNY and CDR2 SVGAGI (reference sequence). The CDR3 contains 15 residues. J gave up 2 bases and V 7 bases, and 5 bases lay outside the gene matches. CDR3 residues: CASTLAGGTYNEQFF. The CDR3 coding sequence is TGTGCCAGCACTTTAGCGGGAGGCACCTACAATGAGCAGTTCTTC.

The V gene is TRBV9, the J gene TRBJ2-3; 9 bases agree with TRBD2. There are 18 residues in the CDR3. V dropped 0 bases and J dropped 5; count of bases not matched to a gene: 13. The germline V gene encodes CDR1 SGDLS and CDR2 YYNGEE. In nucleotides, the CDR3 is TGTGCCAGCAGCGTAGAATTTTCGACTAGCGGTTCGGGAGATACGCAGTATTTT. Translated, it gives CASSVEFSTSGSGDTQYF.

The genes are TRBV10-3 and TRBJ2-7; D uncertain. Germline V gives CDR1 ENHRY, CDR2 SYGVKD. The CDR3 extends over 14 amino acids. Trimming cost V 8 bases and J 1 base, with 15 bases left between them. This CDR3 is CAILESLASYEQYF. In DNA, the CDR3 is TGTGCCATCCTGGAAAGCCTCGCATCCTACGAGCAGTACTTC.

The sample holds a few counts of this clone. V gene TRBV2 combines with J gene TRBJ1-5; no clear D gene. The CDR3 extends over 13 amino acids. Trimming removed 3 bases at V and 5 bases at J, with 8 bases between. CDR1 is SNHLY and CDR2 is FYNNEI in the germline V gene. The CDR3 nucleotides read TGTGCCAGCAGTGAGGAAGGCTATCAGCCCCAGCATTTT. Amino acids: CASSEEGYQPQHF.

The chain links TRBV7-8 to TRBJ2-7; TRBD2 aligns across 8 bases. V shed 5 bases, J shed 2 bases, and the junction held 17 bases outside the gene matches. Per germline, CDR1 SGHVS and CDR2 FQNEAQ. CDR3 length equals 18 residues. The CDR3 region is CASSPGGGGRYPTYEQYF. In DNA form, the CDR3 reads TGTGCCAGCAGCCCAGGTGGTGGCGGGAGGTACCCTACCTACGAGCAGTACTTC.

By proportion, this clone is medium-sized (0.01 to 0.1%). This rearrangement joins TRBV7-9 to TRBJ2-7; 7 bases align to TRBD1. The CDR3 is 14 residues long. Trimming removed 5 bases from V and 1 base from J; junction bases left unmatched: 5. In germline, CDR1 is SEHNR, CDR2 FQNEAQ (reference sequence). In DNA form, the CDR3 reads TGTGCCAGCAGCCCCCGGGACAGTTCCTACGAGCAGTACTTC. It yields the protein CASSPRDSSYEQYF.

This chain connects TRBV5-4 to TRBJ2-3, with D possibly TRBD1 on 7 matching bases. CDR3 length: 13 residues. The germline CDR1 and CDR2 sequences are SGHNT and YYREEE (reference sequence). V gave up 10 bases and J gave up 4 bases, with 16 bases separating them. The CDR3 loop reads CAGLNQGADTQYF. The CDR3 DNA sequence: TGTGCCGGACTAAACCAGGGGGCAGATACGCAGTATTTT.